The T cell receptor beta chain under discussion was sequenced for a study of beta chain features in type 1 diabetes (dated by TCRdb to between 2018 and 2020). About the study as a whole: No differences in mean age, gender distribution, total cell number or subset yield were found between patients and healthy donors. In the study, TCRB repertoires of sorted circulating CD4+ T cell subsets from recently diagnosed type 1 diabetes patients were compared with those of matched healthy donors. Regulatory and stem cell-like memory subsets were isolated from only 8 patients and about eight healthy donors, whereas naive and central memory subsets came from all 28 donors. A total of over 95,000,000 sorted cells were examined across all samples, and RNA yield correlated strongly with the number of cells per subset. Summary of the overall study and its limitations: Because cDNA was sequenced instead of genomic DNA, activated cells with high expression could be over-represented, although the groups did not differ in activation or CD3 levels. Type 1 diabetes patients showed a moderate but significant shortening of TCRB CDR3 length in all four CD4+ subsets. At VDJ recombination sites, patients with type 1 diabetes made fewer insertions and deleted more nucleotides, a pattern implying thymic rearrangement abnormalities. The naive, central memory and regulatory TCRB repertoires appeared to resemble one another more closely among patients than among healthy donors. Only small numbers of individuals were included in the HLA sub-analyses, which left unresolved whether HLA type had any influence on TCRB rearrangement. Shorter templates might be favored by PCR, yet because patient and control samples were amplified and corrected together, any such skew would affect both groups equally.

The germline V gene gives CDR1 as MNHEY and CDR2 as SVGAGI. The CDR3 starts with the cysteine, ends with the phenylalanine, and has 16 residues. The read is trimmed to its CDR3 DNA, 48 bases read in frame from base 1. The germline V end is reduced by 1 base and the J end by 4 bases; junction bases left unmatched: 3. From each donor, a single peripheral blood sample of about 100 mL on average was drawn into heparinised tubes. Using a panel that included CD45RO, CCR7, CD25, CD127, CD95 and CD27, naive, central memory, regulatory and stem cell-like memory CD4+ T cells were sorted on a BD FACSAria II. Purity was above 95% for every sorted population. PBMCs were isolated right away by Lymphoprep density gradient centrifugation and were stained directly, without culture. Samples were stained and sorted in pairs, with one healthy donor and one patient per experiment, so that batch effects were minimized.

Points on this clone: The target of this receptor is not known. No base-level quality is on record; no much larger clone is a single base apart.

The entire isolated RNA was reverse transcribed using the High Capacity cDNA Reverse Transcription Kit, and thus expressed TCRB transcripts were sequenced. Naive, central memory and regulatory T cell samples underwent deep immunoSEQ sequencing, averaging about 3.5 million total reads per sample. Sorted cells were lysed in RLT buffer and RNA was extracted with DNase-treated RNeasy Micro or Mini kits, depending on cell number. To prevent cross-contamination, every cell subset was processed on its own, while patient and healthy donor samples were processed together. TCRB sequences were amplified from cDNA with the immunoSEQ multiplex PCR, producing 87-bp fragments spanning the CDR3 region. The amplicons were sequenced using the Illumina HiSeq platform. Under the source paper's analysis protocol: PCR bias was computationally corrected using synthetic template baselines, reads within Hamming distance 2 were collapsed, and singletons that could not be merged were discarded. By aligning reads against IMGT, V, D and J genes, CDR3 length, and insertions or deletions at six rearrangement sites were assigned. Clonotype counts were normalized to sorted cell number within each subset before computing true diversity and Gini coefficients with the tcR R package. Repertoire sharing was quantified using the overlap coefficient calculated on TCRB nucleotide sequences. TCRdb's version of the immuneACCESS table is confined to in-frame rearrangements and falls short of the full clone set. An unresolved V gene accounts for under half of the shortfall where checked; the remainder is of unknown origin. Clone size and V and J calls were adopted from that table, with D and trimming inferred from the DNA. Here the sample has about 130,000 clones; about a tenth occur a single time. The ten biggest clones cover approximately 0.68% of the sample.

The sequence derives from a man aged 18 to 30 in good health. This receptor chain uses TRBV6-5 and TRBJ2-6; 8 central nucleotides agree with TRBD1. The sequencing input was central memory CD4+ T cells from blood. Here the CDR3 is given as CASSYWTGSGANVLTF. The DNA sequence reads TGTGCCAGCAGTTACTGGACAGGGTCCGGGGCCAACGTCCTGACTTTC.